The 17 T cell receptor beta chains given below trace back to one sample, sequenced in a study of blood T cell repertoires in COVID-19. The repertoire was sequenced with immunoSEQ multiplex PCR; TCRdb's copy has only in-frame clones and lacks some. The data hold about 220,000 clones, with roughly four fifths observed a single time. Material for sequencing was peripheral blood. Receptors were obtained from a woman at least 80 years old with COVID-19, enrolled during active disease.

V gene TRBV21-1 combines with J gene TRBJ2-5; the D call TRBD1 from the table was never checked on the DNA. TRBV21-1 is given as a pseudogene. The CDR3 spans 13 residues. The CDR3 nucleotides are TGTGCCCCCCCGACAGGGTCCCAAGAGACCCAGTACTTC. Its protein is CAPPTGSQETQYF.

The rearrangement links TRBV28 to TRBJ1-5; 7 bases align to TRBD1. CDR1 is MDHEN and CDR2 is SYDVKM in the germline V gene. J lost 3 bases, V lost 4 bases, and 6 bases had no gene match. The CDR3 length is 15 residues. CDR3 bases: TGTGCCAGCAGTTGGGGGGACAGCTCCAATCAGCCCCAGCATTTT. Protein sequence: CASSWGDSSNQPQHF.

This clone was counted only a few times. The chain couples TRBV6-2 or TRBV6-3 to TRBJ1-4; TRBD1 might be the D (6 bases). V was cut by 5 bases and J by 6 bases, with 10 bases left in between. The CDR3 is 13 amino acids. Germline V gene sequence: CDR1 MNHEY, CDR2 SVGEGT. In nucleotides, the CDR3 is TGTGCCAGCAGTCTCGGACAGTATGAAAAACTGTTTTTT. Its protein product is CASSLGQYEKLFF.

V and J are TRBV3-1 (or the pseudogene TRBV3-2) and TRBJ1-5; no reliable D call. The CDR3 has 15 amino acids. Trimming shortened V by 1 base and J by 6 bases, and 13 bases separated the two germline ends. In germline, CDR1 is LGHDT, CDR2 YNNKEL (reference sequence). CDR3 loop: CASSQGFHSGQPQHF. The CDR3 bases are TGTGCCAGCAGCCAAGGATTCCACAGCGGTCAGCCCCAGCATTTT.

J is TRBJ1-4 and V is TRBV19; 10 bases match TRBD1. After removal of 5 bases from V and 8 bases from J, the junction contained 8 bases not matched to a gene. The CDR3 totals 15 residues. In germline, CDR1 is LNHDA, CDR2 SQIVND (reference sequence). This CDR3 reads CASSSPGQGREKLFF. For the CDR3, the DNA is TGTGCCAGTAGTTCGCCGGGACAGGGGCGCGAAAAACTGTTTTTT.

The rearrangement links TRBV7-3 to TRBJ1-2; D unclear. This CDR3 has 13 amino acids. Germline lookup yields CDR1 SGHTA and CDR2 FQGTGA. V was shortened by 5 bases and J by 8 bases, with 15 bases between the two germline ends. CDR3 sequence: CASSPTSEAGYTF. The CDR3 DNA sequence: TGTGCCAGCAGCCCAACATCAGAGGCGGGCTACACCTTC.

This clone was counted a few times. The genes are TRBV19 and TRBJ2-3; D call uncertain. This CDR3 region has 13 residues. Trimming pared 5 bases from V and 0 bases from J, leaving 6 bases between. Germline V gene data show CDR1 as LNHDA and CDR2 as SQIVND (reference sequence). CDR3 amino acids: CASSPQSTDTQYF. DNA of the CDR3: TGTGCCAGTAGTCCCCAGAGCACAGATACGCAGTATTTT.

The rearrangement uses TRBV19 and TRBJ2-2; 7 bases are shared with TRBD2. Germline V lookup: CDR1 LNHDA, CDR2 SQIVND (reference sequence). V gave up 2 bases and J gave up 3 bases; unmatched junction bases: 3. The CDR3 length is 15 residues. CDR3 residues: CASSIRAGDTGELFF. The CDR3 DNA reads TGTGCCAGTAGTATACGGGCGGGAGACACCGGGGAGCTGTTTTTT. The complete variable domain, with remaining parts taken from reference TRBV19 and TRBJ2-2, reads DGGITQSPKYLFRKEGQNVTLSCEQNLNHDAMYWYRQDPGQGLRLIYYSQIVNDFQKGDIAEGYSVSREKKESFPLTVTSAQKNPTAFYLCASSIRAGDTGELFFGEGSRLTVL.

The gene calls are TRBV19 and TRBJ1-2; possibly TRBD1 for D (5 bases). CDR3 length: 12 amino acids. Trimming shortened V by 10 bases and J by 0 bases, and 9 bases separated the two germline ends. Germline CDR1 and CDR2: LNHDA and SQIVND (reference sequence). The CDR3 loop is CATLGPNYGYTF. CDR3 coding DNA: TGTGCCACTCTGGGGCCTAACTATGGCTACACCTTC.

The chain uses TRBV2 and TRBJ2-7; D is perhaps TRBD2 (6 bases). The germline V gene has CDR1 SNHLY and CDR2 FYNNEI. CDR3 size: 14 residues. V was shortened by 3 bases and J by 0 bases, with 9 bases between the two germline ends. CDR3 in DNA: TGTGCCAGCAGTGAGGCGGGGACCTCCTACGAGCAGTACTTC. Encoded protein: CASSEAGTSYEQYF.

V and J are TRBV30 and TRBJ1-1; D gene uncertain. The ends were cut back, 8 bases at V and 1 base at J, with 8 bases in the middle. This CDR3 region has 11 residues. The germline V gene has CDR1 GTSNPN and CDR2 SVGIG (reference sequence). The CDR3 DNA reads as TGTGCCGAGACACCGAACACTGAAGCTTTCTTT. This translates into CAETPNTEAFF.

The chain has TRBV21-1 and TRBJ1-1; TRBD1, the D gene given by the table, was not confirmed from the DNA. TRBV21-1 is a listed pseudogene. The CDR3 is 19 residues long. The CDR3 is CASSKDLQTGPIIHTEAFF. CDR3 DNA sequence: TGTGCCAGCAGCAAAGATTTACAGACAGGGCCGATCATCCACACTGAAGCTTTCTTT.

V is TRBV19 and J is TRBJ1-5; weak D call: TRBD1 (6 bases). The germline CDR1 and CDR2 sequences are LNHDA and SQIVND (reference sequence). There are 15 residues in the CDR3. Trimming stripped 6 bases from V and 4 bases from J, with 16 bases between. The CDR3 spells CASSQNRVPNQPQHF. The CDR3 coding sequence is TGTGCCAGTAGCCAAAACAGGGTCCCGAATCAGCCCCAGCATTTT.

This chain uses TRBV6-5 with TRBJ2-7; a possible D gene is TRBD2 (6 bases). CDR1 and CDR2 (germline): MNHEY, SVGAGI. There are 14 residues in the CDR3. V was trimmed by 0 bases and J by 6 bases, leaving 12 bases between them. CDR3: CASSYSSREVEQYF. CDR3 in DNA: TGTGCCAGCAGTTACTCGAGCAGGGAGGTCGAGCAGTACTTC.

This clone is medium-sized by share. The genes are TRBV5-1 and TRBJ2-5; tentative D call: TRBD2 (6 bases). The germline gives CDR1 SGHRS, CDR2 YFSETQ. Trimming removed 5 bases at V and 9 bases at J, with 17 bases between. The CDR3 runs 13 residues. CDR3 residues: CASRPGESVAQYF. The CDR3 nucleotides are TGCGCCAGCAGGCCGGGGGAATCGGTTGCCCAGTACTTC.

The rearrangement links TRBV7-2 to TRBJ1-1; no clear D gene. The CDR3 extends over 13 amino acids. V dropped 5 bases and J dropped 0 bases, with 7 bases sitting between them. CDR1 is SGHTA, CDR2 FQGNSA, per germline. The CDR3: CASSLRMNTEAFF. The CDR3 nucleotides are TGTGCCAGCAGCCTCAGAATGAACACTGAAGCTTTCTTT.

The CDR3 loop is CASSLRQGAVSGANVLTF. The CDR3 nucleotides read TGCGCCAGCAGCCTACGACAGGGCGCGGTCTCTGGGGCCAACGTCCTGACTTTC. The gene calls are TRBV4-1 and TRBJ2-6, with 7 bases fitting TRBD1. The V and J ends lost 4 bases and 0 bases, in that order; junction bases with no gene match: 9. This CDR3 spans 18 amino acids. The germline gives CDR1 MGHRA, CDR2 YSYEKL.